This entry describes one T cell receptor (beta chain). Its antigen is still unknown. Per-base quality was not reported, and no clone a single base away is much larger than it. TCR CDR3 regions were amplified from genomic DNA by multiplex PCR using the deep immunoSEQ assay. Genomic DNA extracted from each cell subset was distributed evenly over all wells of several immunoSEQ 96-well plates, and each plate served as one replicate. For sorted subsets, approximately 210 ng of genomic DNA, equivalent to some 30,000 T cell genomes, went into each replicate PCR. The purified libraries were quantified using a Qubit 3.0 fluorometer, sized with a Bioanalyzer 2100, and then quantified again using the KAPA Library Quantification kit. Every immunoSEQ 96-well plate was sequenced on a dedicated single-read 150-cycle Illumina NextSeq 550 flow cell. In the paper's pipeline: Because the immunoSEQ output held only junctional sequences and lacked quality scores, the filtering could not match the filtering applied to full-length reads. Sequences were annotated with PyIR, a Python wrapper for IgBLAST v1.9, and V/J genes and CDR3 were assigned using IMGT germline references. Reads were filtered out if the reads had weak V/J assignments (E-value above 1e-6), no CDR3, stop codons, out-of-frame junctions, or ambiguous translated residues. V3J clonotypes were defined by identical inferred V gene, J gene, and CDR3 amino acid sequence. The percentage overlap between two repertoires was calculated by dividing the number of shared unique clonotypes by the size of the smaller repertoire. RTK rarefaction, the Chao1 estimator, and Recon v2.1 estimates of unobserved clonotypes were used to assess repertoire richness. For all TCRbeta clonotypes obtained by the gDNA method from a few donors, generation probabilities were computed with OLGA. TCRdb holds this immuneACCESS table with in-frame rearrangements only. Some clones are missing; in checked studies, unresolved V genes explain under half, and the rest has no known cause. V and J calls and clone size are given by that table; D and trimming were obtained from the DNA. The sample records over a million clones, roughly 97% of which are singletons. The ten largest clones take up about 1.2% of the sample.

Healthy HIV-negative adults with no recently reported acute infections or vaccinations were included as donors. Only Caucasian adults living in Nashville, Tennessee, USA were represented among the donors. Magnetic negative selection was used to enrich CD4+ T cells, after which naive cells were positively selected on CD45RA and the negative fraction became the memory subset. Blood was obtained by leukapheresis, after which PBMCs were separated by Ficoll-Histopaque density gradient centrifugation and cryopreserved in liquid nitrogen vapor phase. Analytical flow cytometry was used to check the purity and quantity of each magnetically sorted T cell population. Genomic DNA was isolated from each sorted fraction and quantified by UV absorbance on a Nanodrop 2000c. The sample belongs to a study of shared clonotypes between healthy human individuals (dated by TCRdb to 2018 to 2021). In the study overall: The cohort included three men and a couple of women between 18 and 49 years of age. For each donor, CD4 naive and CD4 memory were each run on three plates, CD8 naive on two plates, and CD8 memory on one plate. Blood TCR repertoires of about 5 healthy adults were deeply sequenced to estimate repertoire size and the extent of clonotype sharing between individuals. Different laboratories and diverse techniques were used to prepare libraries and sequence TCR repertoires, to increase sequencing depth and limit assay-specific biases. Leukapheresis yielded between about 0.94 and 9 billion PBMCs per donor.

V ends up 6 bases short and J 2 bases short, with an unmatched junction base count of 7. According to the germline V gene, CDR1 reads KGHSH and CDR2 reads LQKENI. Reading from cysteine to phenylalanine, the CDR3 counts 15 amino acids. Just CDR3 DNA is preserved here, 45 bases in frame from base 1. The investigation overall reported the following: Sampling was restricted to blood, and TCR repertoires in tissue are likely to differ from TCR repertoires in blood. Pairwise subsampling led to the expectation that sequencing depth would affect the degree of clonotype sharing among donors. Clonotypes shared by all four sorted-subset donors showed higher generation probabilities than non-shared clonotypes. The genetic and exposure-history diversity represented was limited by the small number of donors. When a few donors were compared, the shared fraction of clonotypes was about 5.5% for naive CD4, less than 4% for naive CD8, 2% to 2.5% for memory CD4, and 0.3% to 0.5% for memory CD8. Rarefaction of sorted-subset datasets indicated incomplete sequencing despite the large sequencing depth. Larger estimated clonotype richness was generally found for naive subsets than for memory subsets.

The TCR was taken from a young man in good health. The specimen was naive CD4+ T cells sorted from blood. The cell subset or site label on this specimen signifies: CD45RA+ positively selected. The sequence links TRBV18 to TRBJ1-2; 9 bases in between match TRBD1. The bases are TGTGCCAGCTCTTCGGGACAGGGATTAAACTATGGCTACACCTTC. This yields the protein CASSSGQGLNYGYTF.